This paragraph reports one T cell receptor (beta chain). Per the original data handling: It was from reference gene primer amplification that nucleated cell counts were estimated. The method was immunoSEQ multiplex PCR; TCRdb's version includes in-frame clones alone and lacks a portion of them. The V and J calls and clone size are taken from that table; D and trimming were inferred from the DNA. Found here are about 310,000 clones, roughly nine tenths of them singletons; the top ten hold under 3.5%. The data stem from a study of blood T cell repertoires in COVID-19. Study information: Sample material is recorded as cDNA or gDNA derived from T cells, B-cell-depleted T cells, or PBMCs.

This CDR3 is built from 19 residues. J was trimmed by 4 bases and V by 0 bases; bases with no gene match: 16. The germline CDR1 and CDR2 sequences are SGHDT and YYEEEE. Seattle's cohort entered during active infection and was followed longitudinally. The TCR comes from a woman aged 25 to 39 with COVID-19, enrolled during active disease. V gene TRBV5-6 combines with J gene TRBJ2-1, with 7 bases identical to TRBD2. Specimen: peripheral blood. DNA for the CDR3: TGTGCCAGCAGCTTGGCCTGGGAGGTAGCGGGCTCCGCATACAATGAGCAGTTCTTC. Protein: CASSLAWEVAGSAYNEQFF.